This TCR beta chain was sequenced in a study of blood T cell repertoires in COVID-19. Study-level information: From T cells, B-cell-depleted T cells, or PBMCs came the material, which was cDNA or gDNA.

Per the study methods: Reference gene primers were amplified, and this amplification served to estimate nucleated cell counts. TCRdb's copy holds only in-frame clones and misses some; the assay was immunoSEQ multiplex PCR. The DNA was the basis for D and trimming; V, J and clone size are from that table. The table has 25,000 to 35,000 clones, roughly 85% seen once. The germline V gene has CDR1 SGHTA and CDR2 FQGTGA. With 5 bases clipped from V and 6 bases from J, the junction kept 4 bases outside the gene matches. CDR3 length: 14 residues. The chain has TRBV7-3 and TRBJ2-1, with TRBD1 matching 10 bases. The sequenced material came from peripheral blood. This TCR derives from a man aged 55 to 70 with active COVID-19. CDR3 bases: TGTGCCAGCAGCCCCGACAGGGGGCGCAATGAGCAGTTCTTC. Amino acids: CASSPDRGRNEQFF.